This T cell receptor (beta chain) originates from a study of OX40 agonist ivuxolimab in advanced cancers. Study outcomes and limitations: Partly responding patients at 0.1-3.0 mg/kg showed some of the smallest clonal expansion.

Drawing of blood for sampling happened at baseline, at cycle 4 day 1, and at cycle 7 day 1. Using immunoSEQ multiplex PCR, the repertoire was profiled, and TCRdb retains in-frame clones only, with some absent. This sample yields about 59,000 clones, of which around 87% are seen a single time; 5.2% belongs to the top ten. A note on this clone: Its antigen is currently unknown.

Germline V lookup: CDR1 MGHRA, CDR2 YSYEKL. Trimming left V 3 bases short and J 2 bases short, with 17 bases between. The CDR3 extends over 17 amino acids. The source is an adult with an advanced solid tumor such as melanoma, head and neck, liver or kidney cancer. Source: CD4+ or CD8+ T cells sorted from blood, taken in a trial of the OX40 agonist ivuxolimab. The chain carries TRBV4-1 and TRBJ2-4, with D unresolved. The CDR3 coding sequence is TGCGCCAGCAGCCAGTTGCTGGCACAGAACCCCAAAAACATTCAGTACTTC. Amino acid sequence: CASSQLLAQNPKNIQYF.